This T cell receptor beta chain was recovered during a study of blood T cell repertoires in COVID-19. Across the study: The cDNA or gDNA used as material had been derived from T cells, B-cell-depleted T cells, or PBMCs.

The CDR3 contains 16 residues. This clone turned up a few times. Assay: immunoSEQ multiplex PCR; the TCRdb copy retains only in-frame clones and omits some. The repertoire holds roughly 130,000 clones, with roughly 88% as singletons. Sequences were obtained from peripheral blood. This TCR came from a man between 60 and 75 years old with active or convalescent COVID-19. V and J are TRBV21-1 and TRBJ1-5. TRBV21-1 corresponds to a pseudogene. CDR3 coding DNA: TGTGCCAGCAGCAAAGGCTGGAAGCGGCTGAATCAGCCCCAGCATTTT. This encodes CASSKGWKRLNQPQHF.